This passage covers 10 T cell receptor beta chains from one sample sequenced in a study of T cells in localized non-small cell lung cancer. Sequenced by immunoSEQ multiplex PCR; TCRdb stores in-frame clones only, minus some. The sample has some 78,000 clones; roughly 86% are singletons. The material sequenced was peripheral blood, taken before any cancer treatment. The receptor source for this set is a man between 40 and 70 years old with stage I lung adenocarcinoma.

V usage is TRBV9 and J usage is TRBJ1-2, with 7 bases fitting TRBD1. This CDR3 has 13 residues. Germline V lookup: CDR1 SGDLS, CDR2 YYNGEE. Trimming removed 3 bases from V and 5 bases from J; junction bases left unmatched: 4. Written as DNA, the CDR3 is TGTGCCAGCAGCGCCCCAGGGGGTTATGGCTACACCTTC. Its protein is CASSAPGGYGYTF.

This clone was seen just once. Here the CDR3 reads CASSPGTKLPRDTQYF. CDR3 sequence (DNA): TGTGCCAGCAGCCCCGGGACCAAACTCCCCAGGGATACGCAGTATTTT. The genes are TRBV25-1 and TRBJ2-3; D tentatively fits TRBD1 or TRBD2 (5 bases each). The CDR3 has 16 amino acids. Germline lookup yields CDR1 MGHDK and CDR2 SYGVNS. Trimming shortened V by 6 bases and J by 6 bases, and 22 bases separated the two germline ends.

The chain uses TRBV4-3 and TRBJ2-3; D remains unclear. This CDR3 spans 13 amino acids. V dropped 0 bases and J dropped 3 bases, with 4 bases sitting between them. Germline assignment: CDR1 LGHNA and CDR2 YSLEER. The CDR3 sequence: CASSQDGTDTQYF. CDR3 bases: TGCGCCAGCAGCCAAGACGGGACAGATACGCAGTATTTT.

The V gene is TRBV6-6, the J gene TRBJ2-2, with a tentative D call TRBD2 (5 bases). Germline loops: CDR1 MNHNY, CDR2 SVGAGI (reference sequence). The CDR3 is 13 residues long. V shed 6 bases and J shed 0 bases, with 5 bases lying between them. Written as DNA, the CDR3 is TGTGCCAGCAGGGAGGCGAACACCGGGGAGCTGTTTTTT. Its translation: CASREANTGELFF.

The rearrangement uses TRBV5-1 and TRBJ2-7; 7 nucleotides agree with TRBD1. CDR1 is SGHRS and CDR2 is YFSETQ in the germline V gene. The length of the CDR3 is 15 residues. J gave up 5 bases and V 4 bases, and 12 bases lay outside the gene matches. CDR3 DNA sequence: TGCGCCAGCAGCCAGTCGACAGGGAGTAGACACGAGCAGTACTTC. Protein product: CASSQSTGSRHEQYF.

This chain joins TRBV18 and TRBJ1-1, with a tentative D call TRBD1 (6 bases). From germline, CDR1 is KGHSH and CDR2 LQKENI. This CDR3 spans 13 amino acids. Trimming shortened V by 1 base and J by 7 bases, and 10 bases separated the two germline ends. CDR3 bases: TGTGCCAGCTCACCACTATCAGGGGTTGAAGCTTTCTTT. It is translated as CASSPLSGVEAFF.

This clone was picked up a small number of times. The chain links TRBV5-4 to TRBJ1-1; D possibly corresponds to TRBD1 (5 bases). The CDR3 runs 13 residues. Trimming took off 1 base at V and 5 bases at J, with 9 bases between the two ends. CDR1 and CDR2 from the germline V gene are SGHNT and YYREEE (reference sequence). The CDR3 DNA follows: TGTGCCAGCAGCTTGAACAGGTTGACTGAAGCTTTCTTT. The encoded protein is CASSLNRLTEAFF.

The rearrangement uses TRBV28 and TRBJ2-1, with 7 nucleotides matching TRBD2. V dropped 7 bases and J dropped 5; count of bases not matched to a gene: 11. Germline V CDR1 and CDR2: MDHEN, SYDVKM. This CDR3 comprises 15 residues. Here the CDR3 reads CASKASSGVNNEQFF. The CDR3 DNA sequence: TGTGCCAGCAAGGCCTCAAGCGGGGTGAACAATGAGCAGTTCTTC.

The chain couples TRBV28 to TRBJ2-3; 8 bases match TRBD1. V gave up 4 bases and J gave up 0 bases; unmatched junction bases: 9. The CDR3 has 17 amino acids. The germline gives CDR1 MDHEN, CDR2 SYDVKM. The CDR3 sequence is CASSWDRSNPSTDTQYF. CDR3 nucleotide sequence: TGTGCCAGCAGTTGGGACAGGAGCAATCCCAGCACAGATACGCAGTATTTT.

The rearrangement links TRBV27 to TRBJ2-7; 10 bases agree with TRBD2. The CDR3 is 16 amino acids. V lost 5 bases, J lost 3 bases, and 10 bases stayed unmatched. Germline-derived CDR1 and CDR2 are MNHEY and SMNVEV (reference sequence). The CDR3 here is CASSPGGLAENYEQYF. In DNA form, the CDR3 reads TGTGCCAGCAGTCCGGGCGGACTAGCGGAAAACTACGAGCAGTACTTC.